Listed here is a single T cell receptor beta chain. This record belongs to a study of cytomegalovirus exposure and HLA in healthy donors. Per germline, CDR1 SGDLS and CDR2 YYNGEE. Trimming took 7 bases from V and 3 from J, leaving 10 bases between them. There are 12 residues in the CDR3. The PCR had 60 Vbeta and 13 Jbeta primers. Sequencing was performed with immunoSEQ multiplex PCR; in TCRdb, only in-frame clones are kept and a portion is missing. The data contain approximately 90,000 clones, roughly 80% of them seen just once; the ten biggest clones take up 3% to 4.5%. Sequencing was performed on PBMCs. V is TRBV9 and J is TRBJ1-2; weak D call: TRBD1 (6 bases). The receptor comes from a man aged 30-40 years in good health and CMV-seronegative. In DNA, the CDR3 is TGTGCCAGCGGCAACAGGGACTATGGCTACACCTTC. It codes for CASGNRDYGYTF. Based on the CDR3 plus reference TRBV9 and TRBJ1-2, the full variable domain is DSGVTQTPKHLITATGQRVTLRCSPRSGDLSVYWYQQSLDQGLQFLIQYYNGEERAKGNILERFSAQQFPDLHSELNLSSLELGDSALYFCASGNRDYGYTFGSGTRLTVV.